The 29 T cell receptor beta chains presented below share a single source sample, sequenced in a study of blood T cell repertoires in COVID-19. Some clones are missing from TCRdb's copy, which holds only in-frame ones; the method was immunoSEQ multiplex PCR. The data show about 140,000 clones, 79% seen once. Sequences were obtained from peripheral blood. The source is a man aged 55-75 years with acute or convalescent COVID-19.

V is TRBV6-6 and J is TRBJ1-4; 8 bases fit TRBD1. Germline V gene lookup returns CDR1 MNHNY and CDR2 SVGAGI (reference sequence). The CDR3 spans 13 residues. J gave up 8 bases and V 2 bases, and 1 base lay outside the gene matches. The CDR3 DNA reads as TGTGCCAGCAGTTACGACAGGGGCGAAAAACTGTTTTTT. This gives the protein CASSYDRGEKLFF.

The chain couples TRBV30 to TRBJ2-7; TRBD2 matches at 15 bases. V shed 5 bases, J shed 0 bases, and the junction held 8 bases outside the gene matches. CDR1 and CDR2 (germline): GTSNPN, SVGIG (reference sequence). The CDR3 has 17 amino acids. In DNA, the CDR3 is TGTGCCTGGGGCCCAGGGACTAGCGGGAGGAGCTCCTACGAGCAGTACTTC. Encoded protein: CAWGPGTSGRSSYEQYF.

The genes are TRBV6-1 and TRBJ1-3; no clear D. V was trimmed by 2 bases and J by 0 bases, leaving 8 bases between them. This CDR3 has 15 amino acids. Looked up from germline, CDR1 is MNHNS and CDR2 is SASEGT. This CDR3 is CASSELAGSGNTIYF. The CDR3 DNA is TGTGCCAGCAGTGAACTAGCGGGCTCTGGAAACACCATATATTTT.

CDR3 amino acids: CASSLWGSTDTQYF. CDR3 bases: TGCGCCAGCAGCTTATGGGGCAGCACAGATACGCAGTATTTT. The chain is built from TRBV5-1 and TRBJ2-3, with D perhaps TRBD1 (5 bases). Germline V gene data show CDR1 as SGHRS and CDR2 as YFSETQ. This CDR3 comprises 14 residues. Trimming cost V 2 bases and J 0 bases, with 7 bases left between them.

The rearrangement links TRBV28 to TRBJ1-2; D uncertain. The CDR3 has 16 residues. V lost 7 bases, J lost 4 bases, and 22 bases lay in between. From germline, CDR1 is MDHEN and CDR2 SYDVKM. CDR3 sequence (DNA): TGTGCCAGCATCTCCTCAGGCCCTCGAATCAGCTATGGCTACACCTTC. This gives the protein CASISSGPRISYGYTF.

The chain is built from TRBV24-1 and TRBJ2-3; unclear D gene. V lost 9 bases and J 1 base, leaving 16 bases between the germline ends. The CDR3 length is 15 residues. Germline V gives CDR1 KGHDR, CDR2 SFDVKD. The CDR3 region is CATGISSVGTDTQYF. In DNA form, the CDR3 reads TGTGCCACCGGTATCTCTAGTGTCGGCACAGATACGCAGTATTTT.

This clone has a handful of counts. The chain combines TRBV24-1 with TRBJ2-2, with 8 bases that match TRBD1. The germline gives CDR1 KGHDR, CDR2 SFDVKD. The V gene end was trimmed by 4 bases and the J gene end by 6 bases; junction bases not matched to a gene: 6. The CDR3 sequence is 15 residues long. The CDR3 here is CATSEGQGWAGELFF. The CDR3 DNA is TGTGCCACCAGTGAAGGACAGGGCTGGGCCGGGGAGCTGTTTTTT.

The DNA for the CDR3 is TGCGCCAGCAGCCAAGAAACCCTAGCGGGAGGGCCAAATGAGCAGTTCTTC. The encoded protein is CASSQETLAGGPNEQFF. The rearrangement joins TRBV4-3 to TRBJ2-1, with 12 bases lining up with TRBD2. Germline CDR1 reads LGHNA; CDR2 reads YSLEER. J lost 7 bases, V lost 0 bases, and 7 bases had no gene match. This CDR3 has 17 residues.

This chain uses TRBV7-2 with TRBJ2-5, with D possibly being TRBD2 (5 bases). This CDR3 is 14 amino acids long. V lost 1 base to trimming and J lost 7 bases, with 13 bases between them. CDR1 SGHTA and CDR2 FQGNSA come from the germline V gene. CDR3 sequence (DNA): TGTGCCAGCAGCTTAGATCCGGGAATCGGGACCCAGTACTTC. Translated: CASSLDPGIGTQYF. Full variable domain (missing parts from reference TRBV7-2 and TRBJ2-5): GAGVSQSPSNKVTEKGKDVELRCDPISGHTALYWYRQSLGQGLEFLIYFQGNSAPDKSGLPSDRFSAERTGGSVSTLTIQRTQQEDSAVYLCASSLDPGIGTQYFGPGTRLLVL.

About this clone: Other DNA sequences within the sample encode an identical CDR3. The V gene is TRBV19, the J gene TRBJ2-3; D uncertain. Trimming removed 2 bases from V and 3 bases from J, with 6 bases in between. The CDR3 extends over 13 amino acids. Germline V gives CDR1 LNHDA, CDR2 SQIVND (reference sequence). The CDR3, as DNA: TGTGCCAGTAGTATATCCGGGACAGATACGCAGTATTTT. It encodes CASSISGTDTQYF. The variable domain in full, with the rest retrieved from reference TRBV19 and TRBJ2-3, is DGGITQSPKYLFRKEGQNVTLSCEQNLNHDAMYWYRQDPGQGLRLIYYSQIVNDFQKGDIAEGYSVSREKKESFPLTVTSAQKNPTAFYLCASSISGTDTQYFGPGTRLTVL.

A few counts support this clone. The rearrangement links TRBV6-2 or TRBV6-3 to TRBJ2-1; perhaps TRBD2 as D (5 bases). This CDR3 comprises 15 residues. Trimming removed 0 bases at V and 7 bases at J, with 13 bases between. Germline V gene lookup returns CDR1 MNHEY and CDR2 SVGEGT. The CDR3 reads CASSYSDSAKNEQFF. CDR3 bases: TGTGCCAGCAGTTACTCGGACTCAGCCAAGAATGAGCAGTTCTTC.

The chain uses TRBV6-1 and TRBJ1-2; TRBD1 agrees at 8 bases. J was trimmed by 3 bases and V by 3 bases; bases with no gene match: 6. Per germline, CDR1 MNHNS and CDR2 SASEGT. The CDR3 consists of 15 residues. The CDR3 DNA reads as TGTGCCAGCAGTGACGGACAGGGCCCTTACTATGGCTACACCTTC. Translating it yields CASSDGQGPYYGYTF.

The V call is TRBV7-9, the J call TRBJ1-2; D gene uncertain. The CDR3 runs to 12 residues. Germline V gene sequence: CDR1 SEHNR, CDR2 FQNEAQ (reference sequence). V lost 3 bases and J lost 8, with 10 bases in between. The CDR3 is CASSFDTRGYTF. The CDR3 coding sequence is TGTGCCAGCAGCTTCGACACAAGGGGCTACACCTTC.

The chain links TRBV28 to TRBJ1-1, with a possible D match to TRBD1 (5 bases). The CDR3 loop spans 14 amino acids. Per germline, CDR1 MDHEN and CDR2 SYDVKM. The ends were cut back, 3 bases at V and 5 bases at J, with 13 bases in the middle. CDR3 coding DNA: TGTGCCAGCAGTTTGCAGGGCGGAGGGACTGAAGCTTTCTTT. Encoded protein: CASSLQGGGTEAFF.

The V gene is TRBV19, the J gene TRBJ1-2; TRBD1 is a possible D gene (5 bases). Trimming removed 5 bases from V and 3 bases from J, with 10 bases in between. Per germline, CDR1 LNHDA and CDR2 SQIVND (reference sequence). The CDR3 contains 13 residues. CDR3: CASSLEGDYGYTF. Here the CDR3 DNA reads TGTGCCAGTAGTCTCGAAGGGGACTATGGCTACACCTTC.

The chain joins TRBV5-4 to TRBJ1-4; 8 bases fit TRBD1. Germline V gives CDR1 SGHNT, CDR2 YYREEE (reference sequence). The junction had 5 bases not matched to a gene; V was cut back by 2 bases and J by 2 bases. The CDR3 runs to 16 residues. CDR3 in DNA: TGTGCCAGCAGCTTTCAGGGGGCGAGGACTAATGAAAAACTGTTTTTT. Encoded protein: CASSFQGARTNEKLFF.

The rearrangement uses TRBV25-1 and TRBJ2-7; the D gene is possibly TRBD2 (5 bases). CDR3 length: 14 amino acids. From germline, CDR1 is MGHDK and CDR2 SYGVNS. The V end was cut by 3 bases, the J end by 3 bases, with 12 bases between. The CDR3 DNA is TGTGCCAGCAGTGATATGGGAGCTTACTACGAGCAGTACTTC. Its translation: CASSDMGAYYEQYF.

The rearrangement links TRBV9 to TRBJ2-1, with TRBD2 matching over 16 bases. Germline trimming cut 2 bases from V and 8 bases from J; bases unmatched to any gene: 7. The germline V gene encodes CDR1 SGDLS and CDR2 YYNGEE. The CDR3 consists of 17 residues. The DNA for the CDR3 is TGTGCCAGCAGCGTTGGGACTAGCGGGAGGGCCTTGGATGAGCAGTTCTTC. Residues: CASSVGTSGRALDEQFF.

The V call is TRBV7-2, the J call TRBJ1-5, with unresolved D. There are 13 residues in the CDR3. Between the trimmed V and J ends, which lost 2 bases and 5 bases, there was a span of 7 bases. Germline V gene lookup returns CDR1 SGHTA and CDR2 FQGNSA. The CDR3 sequence: CASSLQRDQPQHF. The CDR3 nucleotides read TGTGCCAGCAGCTTACAGAGGGATCAGCCCCAGCATTTT.

This sequence joins TRBV28 and TRBJ1-3, with D perhaps matching TRBD1 (5 bases). This CDR3 has 17 residues. Germline CDR1 reads MDHEN; CDR2 reads SYDVKM. Trimming stripped 5 bases from V and 4 bases from J, with 21 bases between. The CDR3 coding sequence is TGTGCCAGCAGTCCAGGGCAGGCCCCCCTTGGAGGAAACACCATATATTTT. This codes for CASSPGQAPLGGNTIYF.

This clone was observed a single time. This chain connects TRBV19 to TRBJ2-7, with D perhaps TRBD1 (6 bases). The germline V gene has CDR1 LNHDA and CDR2 SQIVND (reference sequence). Trimming stripped 4 bases from V and 0 bases from J, with 13 bases between. The CDR3 length is 15 residues. The CDR3 spells CASSSQTGHSYEQYF. CDR3 sequence (DNA): TGTGCCAGTAGTAGCCAGACAGGTCACTCCTACGAGCAGTACTTC.

This chain connects TRBV7-2 to TRBJ2-3; D possibly corresponds to TRBD2 (6 bases). Deletions cut 5 bases from V and 4 bases from J, with 10 bases between. This CDR3 has 13 amino acids. Germline CDR1 SGHTA, CDR2 FQGNSA. CDR3 bases: TGTGCCAGCAGCCCCGCGGGATCAGATACGCAGTATTTT. Encoded protein: CASSPAGSDTQYF.

This chain links TRBV7-9 with TRBJ2-2; 7 bases match TRBD1. After removal of 7 bases from V and 0 bases from J, the junction contained 5 bases not matched to a gene. From germline, CDR1 is SEHNR and CDR2 FQNEAQ (reference sequence). The CDR3 contains 15 residues. The CDR3 DNA reads as TGTGCCAGCACCGGACAGGACGCGAACACCGGGGAGCTGTTTTTT. Translation: CASTGQDANTGELFF.

The rearrangement uses TRBV5-6 and TRBJ2-2; D possibly corresponds to TRBD1 (6 bases). This CDR3 is built from 17 residues. Per germline, CDR1 SGHDT and CDR2 YYEEEE. V lost 5 bases, J lost 2 bases, and 19 bases lay in between. The CDR3 loop is CASRPISEQGNTGELFF. CDR3 coding DNA: TGTGCCAGCAGGCCCATCTCAGAACAGGGAAACACCGGGGAGCTGTTTTTT.

The gene calls are TRBV30 and TRBJ2-7; 7 bases fit TRBD2. CDR1 and CDR2 (germline): GTSNPN, SVGIG (reference sequence). The CDR3 spans 13 residues. Unmatched junction bases numbered 7, after V lost 5 bases and J lost 3 bases. In DNA, the CDR3 is TGTGCCTGGGCTGCTAGCGGATTCTACGAGCAGTACTTC. Translated: CAWAASGFYEQYF.

The chain has TRBV5-1 and TRBJ2-7, with 8 bases lining up with TRBD1. Unmatched junction bases numbered 2, after V lost 3 bases and J lost 0 bases. Looked up from germline, CDR1 is SGHRS and CDR2 is YFSETQ. The CDR3 consists of 14 residues. DNA for the CDR3: TGCGCCAGCAGCTCCACAGGGGGCTCCTACGAGCAGTACTTC. Translation: CASSSTGGSYEQYF.

The genes are TRBV30 and TRBJ2-1; weak D call: TRBD2 (5 bases). Germline assignment: CDR1 GTSNPN and CDR2 SVGIG (reference sequence). This CDR3 has 11 residues. With 2 bases removed from V and 7 bases from J, the gap between germline ends came to 6 bases. The CDR3 reads CAWSWRNEQFF. CDR3 bases: TGTGCCTGGAGTTGGAGGAATGAGCAGTTCTTC.

For the CDR3, the DNA is TGTGCCACCAGTGATTCCTCTGGGCCAGGGGGGATAAATACGCAGTATTTT. Protein: CATSDSSGPGGINTQYF. This chain uses TRBV24-1 with TRBJ2-3, with a tentative D call TRBD1 (7 bases). This CDR3 is built from 17 residues. Germline CDR1 reads KGHDR; CDR2 reads SFDVKD. The V and J ends lost 2 bases and 7 bases respectively, with 21 bases between them.

The CDR3 region is CASTPRGLAVQQETQYF. In nucleotides, the CDR3 is TGTGCCAGTACCCCCCGGGGTCTAGCGGTCCAGCAAGAGACCCAGTACTTC. The V and J genes are TRBV19 and TRBJ2-5, with 7 bases lining up with TRBD2. The CDR3 is 17 residues long. With V trimmed by 7 bases and J by 2 bases, 16 bases remained unmatched. Germline CDR1 reads LNHDA; CDR2 reads SQIVND (reference sequence).